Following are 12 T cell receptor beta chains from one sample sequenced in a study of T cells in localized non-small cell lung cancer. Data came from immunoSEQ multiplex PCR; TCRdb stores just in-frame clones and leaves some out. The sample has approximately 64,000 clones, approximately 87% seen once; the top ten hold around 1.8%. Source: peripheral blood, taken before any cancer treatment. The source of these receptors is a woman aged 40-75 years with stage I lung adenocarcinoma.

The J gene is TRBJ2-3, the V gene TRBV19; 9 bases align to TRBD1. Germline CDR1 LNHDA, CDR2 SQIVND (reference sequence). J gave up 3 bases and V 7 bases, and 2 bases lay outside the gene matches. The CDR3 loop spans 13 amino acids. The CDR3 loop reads CASKGQGTDTQYF. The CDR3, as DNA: TGTGCCAGTAAAGGACAGGGGACAGATACGCAGTATTTT.

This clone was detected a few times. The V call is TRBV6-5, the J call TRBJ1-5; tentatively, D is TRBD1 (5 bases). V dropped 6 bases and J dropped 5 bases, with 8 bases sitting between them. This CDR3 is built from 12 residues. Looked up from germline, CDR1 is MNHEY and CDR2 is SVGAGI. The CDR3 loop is CASRQGDQPQHF. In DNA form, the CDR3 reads TGTGCCAGCAGGCAAGGGGATCAGCCCCAGCATTTT.

CDR3 nucleotides: TGCAGCGTTAAGGGGGGGGGTACAGATACGCAGTATTTT. As protein: CSVKGGGTDTQYF. This chain joins TRBV29-1 and TRBJ2-3; tentative D call: TRBD2 (7 bases). The germline V gene has CDR1 SQVTM and CDR2 ANQGSEA. V was pared by 5 bases and J by 3 bases, with 12 bases between. The CDR3 runs to 13 residues.

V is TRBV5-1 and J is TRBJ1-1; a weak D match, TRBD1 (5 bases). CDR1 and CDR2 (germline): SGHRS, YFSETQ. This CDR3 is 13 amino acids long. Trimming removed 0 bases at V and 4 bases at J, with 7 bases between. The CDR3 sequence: CASSLEGSTEAFF. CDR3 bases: TGCGCCAGCAGCTTGGAGGGGAGCACTGAAGCTTTCTTT.

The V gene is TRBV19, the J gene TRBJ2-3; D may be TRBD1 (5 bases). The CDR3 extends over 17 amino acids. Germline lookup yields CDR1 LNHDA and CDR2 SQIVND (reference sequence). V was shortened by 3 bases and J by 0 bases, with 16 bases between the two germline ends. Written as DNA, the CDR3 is TGTGCCAGTAGTATCAAGACAGTTAGTGCTAGCACAGATACGCAGTATTTT. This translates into CASSIKTVSASTDTQYF.

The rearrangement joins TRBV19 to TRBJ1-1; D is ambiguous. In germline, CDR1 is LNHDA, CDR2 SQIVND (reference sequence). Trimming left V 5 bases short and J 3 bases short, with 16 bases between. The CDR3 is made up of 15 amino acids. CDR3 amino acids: CASSSLPWPDTEAFF. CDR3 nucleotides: TGTGCCAGTAGTTCTTTGCCGTGGCCTGACACTGAAGCTTTCTTT.

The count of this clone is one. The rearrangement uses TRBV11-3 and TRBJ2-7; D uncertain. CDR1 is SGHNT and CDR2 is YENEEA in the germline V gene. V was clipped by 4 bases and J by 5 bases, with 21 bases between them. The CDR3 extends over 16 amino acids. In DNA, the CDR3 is TGTGCCAGCAGCTGGAATACGAAACGAATTGGGGACGAGCAGTACTTC. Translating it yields CASSWNTKRIGDEQYF. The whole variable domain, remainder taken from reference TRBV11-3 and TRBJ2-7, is EAGVVQSPRYKIIEKKQPVAFWCNPISGHNTLYWYLQNLGQGPELLIRYENEEAVDDSQLPKDRFSAERLKGVDSTLKIQPAELGDSAVYLCASSWNTKRIGDEQYFGPGTRLTVT.

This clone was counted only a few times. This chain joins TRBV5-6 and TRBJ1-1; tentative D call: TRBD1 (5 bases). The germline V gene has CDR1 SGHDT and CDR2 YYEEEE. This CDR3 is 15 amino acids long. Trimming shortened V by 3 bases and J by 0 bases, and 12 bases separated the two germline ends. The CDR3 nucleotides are TGTGCCAGCAGCTCCACCACAGGTCTGAACACTGAAGCTTTCTTT. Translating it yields CASSSTTGLNTEAFF.

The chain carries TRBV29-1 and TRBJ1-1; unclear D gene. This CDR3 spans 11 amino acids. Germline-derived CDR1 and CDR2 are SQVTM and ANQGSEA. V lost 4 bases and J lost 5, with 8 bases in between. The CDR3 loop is CSVVPQTEAFF. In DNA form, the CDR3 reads TGCAGCGTTGTTCCGCAAACTGAAGCTTTCTTT.

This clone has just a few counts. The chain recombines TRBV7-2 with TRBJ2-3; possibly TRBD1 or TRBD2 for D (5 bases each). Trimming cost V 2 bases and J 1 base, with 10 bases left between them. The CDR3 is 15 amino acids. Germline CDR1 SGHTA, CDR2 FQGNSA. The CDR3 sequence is CASSLRGDGTDTQYF. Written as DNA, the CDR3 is TGTGCCAGCAGCTTACGAGGGGACGGCACAGATACGCAGTATTTT.

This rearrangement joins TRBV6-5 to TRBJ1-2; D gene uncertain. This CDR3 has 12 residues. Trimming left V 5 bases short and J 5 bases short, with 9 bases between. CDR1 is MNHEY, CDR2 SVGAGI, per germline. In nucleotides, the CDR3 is TGTGCCAGCAGTGGGGAAGGGTATGGCTACACCTTC. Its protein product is CASSGEGYGYTF.

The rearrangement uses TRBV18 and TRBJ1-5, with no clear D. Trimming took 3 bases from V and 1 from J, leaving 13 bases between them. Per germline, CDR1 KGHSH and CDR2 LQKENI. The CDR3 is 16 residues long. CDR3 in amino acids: CASSPWAGGSNQPQHF. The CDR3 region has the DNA TGTGCCAGCTCACCGTGGGCGGGAGGAAGCAATCAGCCCCAGCATTTT.